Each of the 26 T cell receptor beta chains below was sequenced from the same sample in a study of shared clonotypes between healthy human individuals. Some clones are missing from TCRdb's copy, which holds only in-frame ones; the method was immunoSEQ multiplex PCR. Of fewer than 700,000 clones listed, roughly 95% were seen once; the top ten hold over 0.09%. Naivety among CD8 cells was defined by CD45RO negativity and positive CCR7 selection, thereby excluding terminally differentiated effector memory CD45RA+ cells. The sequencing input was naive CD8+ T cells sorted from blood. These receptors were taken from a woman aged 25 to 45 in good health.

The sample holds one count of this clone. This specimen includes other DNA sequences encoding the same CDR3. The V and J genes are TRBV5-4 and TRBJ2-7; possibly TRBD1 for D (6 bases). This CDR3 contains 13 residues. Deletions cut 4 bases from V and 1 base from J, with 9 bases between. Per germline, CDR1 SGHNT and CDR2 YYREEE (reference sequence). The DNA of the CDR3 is TGTGCCAGCAGCAGCGGACAGTCCTACGAGCAGTACTTC. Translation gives CASSSGQSYEQYF.

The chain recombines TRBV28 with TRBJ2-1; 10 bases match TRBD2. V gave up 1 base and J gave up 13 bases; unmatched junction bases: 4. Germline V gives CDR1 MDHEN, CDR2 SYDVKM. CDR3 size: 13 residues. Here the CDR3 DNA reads TGTGCCAGCAGTTTATCCCTAGCGGGAGACCAGTTCTTC. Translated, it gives CASSLSLAGDQFF.

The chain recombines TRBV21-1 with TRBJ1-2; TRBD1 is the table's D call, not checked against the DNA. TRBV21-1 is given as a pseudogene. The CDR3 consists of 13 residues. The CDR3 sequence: CASSKTGVYGYTF. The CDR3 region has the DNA TGTGCCAGCAGCAAAACAGGGGTTTATGGCTACACCTTC.

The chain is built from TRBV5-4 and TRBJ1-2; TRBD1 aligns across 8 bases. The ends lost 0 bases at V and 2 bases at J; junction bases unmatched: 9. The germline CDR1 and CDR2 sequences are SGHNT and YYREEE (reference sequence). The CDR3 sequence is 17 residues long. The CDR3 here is CASSLGTGDRLNYGYTF. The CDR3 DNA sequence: TGTGCCAGCAGCTTGGGCACCGGGGACAGGCTGAACTATGGCTACACCTTC.

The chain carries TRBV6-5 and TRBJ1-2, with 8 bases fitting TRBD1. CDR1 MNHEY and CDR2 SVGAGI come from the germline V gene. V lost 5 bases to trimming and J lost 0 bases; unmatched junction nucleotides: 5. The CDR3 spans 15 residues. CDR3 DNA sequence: TGTGCCAGCAGTAGGACAGGGAGGTCTAACTATGGCTACACCTTC. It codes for CASSRTGRSNYGYTF.

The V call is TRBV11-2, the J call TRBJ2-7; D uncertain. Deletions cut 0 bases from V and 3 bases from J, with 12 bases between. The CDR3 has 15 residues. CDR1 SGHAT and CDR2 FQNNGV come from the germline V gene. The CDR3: CASSLESSQLYEQYF. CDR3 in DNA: TGTGCCAGCAGCTTAGAGTCCTCCCAGCTCTACGAGCAGTACTTC.

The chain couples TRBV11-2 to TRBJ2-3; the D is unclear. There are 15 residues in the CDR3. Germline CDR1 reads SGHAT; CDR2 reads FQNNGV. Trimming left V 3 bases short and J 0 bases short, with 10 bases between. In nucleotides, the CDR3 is TGTGCCAGCAGCTTTTCTCCAGGTAGCACAGATACGCAGTATTTT. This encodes CASSFSPGSTDTQYF.

The CDR3: CASSIVTGELSNQPQHF. The CDR3 DNA is TGTGCCAGTAGTATAGTGACAGGGGAGCTTAGCAATCAGCCCCAGCATTTT. This sequence joins TRBV19 and TRBJ1-5; 8 bases are a match to TRBD1. The V segment lost 1 base and the J segment 0 bases; nucleotides outside the gene matches: 5. Germline CDR1 is LNHDA and CDR2 is SQIVND (reference sequence). The CDR3 totals 17 residues.

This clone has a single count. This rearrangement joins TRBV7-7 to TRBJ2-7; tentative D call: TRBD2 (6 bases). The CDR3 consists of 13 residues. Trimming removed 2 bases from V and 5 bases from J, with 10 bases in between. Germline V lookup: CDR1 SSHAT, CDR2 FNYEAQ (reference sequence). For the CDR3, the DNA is TGTGCCAGCAGCTTATGGACGGGGGACGAGCAGTACTTC. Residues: CASSLWTGDEQYF.

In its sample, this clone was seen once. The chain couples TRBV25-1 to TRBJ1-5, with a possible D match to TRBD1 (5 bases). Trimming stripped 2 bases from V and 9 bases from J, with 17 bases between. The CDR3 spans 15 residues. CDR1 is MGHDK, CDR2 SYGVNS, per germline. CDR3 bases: TGTGCCAGCAGTGAAGCCGGGGGGGAGGAGGTGCCCCAGCATTTT. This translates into CASSEAGGEEVPQHF.

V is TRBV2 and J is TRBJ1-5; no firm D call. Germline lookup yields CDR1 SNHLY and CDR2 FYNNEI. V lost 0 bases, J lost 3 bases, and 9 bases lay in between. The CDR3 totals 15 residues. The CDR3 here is CASSEASLINQPQHF. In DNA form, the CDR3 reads TGTGCCAGCAGTGAAGCGTCACTGATCAATCAGCCCCAGCATTTT.

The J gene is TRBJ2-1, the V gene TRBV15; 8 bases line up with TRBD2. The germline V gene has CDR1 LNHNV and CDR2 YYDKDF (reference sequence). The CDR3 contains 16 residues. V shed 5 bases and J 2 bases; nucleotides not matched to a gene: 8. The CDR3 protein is CATSGRREAAYNEQFF. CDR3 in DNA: TGTGCCACCAGCGGCCGGCGGGAGGCCGCCTACAATGAGCAGTTCTTC.

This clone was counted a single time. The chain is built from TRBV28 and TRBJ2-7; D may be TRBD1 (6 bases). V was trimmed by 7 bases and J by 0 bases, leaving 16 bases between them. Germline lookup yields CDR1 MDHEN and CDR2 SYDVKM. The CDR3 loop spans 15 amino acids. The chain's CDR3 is CASTRGPDSSYEQYF. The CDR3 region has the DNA TGTGCCAGCACGAGGGGCCCGGACAGCTCCTACGAGCAGTACTTC.

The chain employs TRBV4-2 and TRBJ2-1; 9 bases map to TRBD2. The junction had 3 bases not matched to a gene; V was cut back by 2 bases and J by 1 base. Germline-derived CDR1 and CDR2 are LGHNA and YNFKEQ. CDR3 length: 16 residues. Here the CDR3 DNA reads TGTGCCAGCAGCCAACGGCTAGCGGGGTCCTACAATGAGCAGTTCTTC. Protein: CASSQRLAGSYNEQFF.

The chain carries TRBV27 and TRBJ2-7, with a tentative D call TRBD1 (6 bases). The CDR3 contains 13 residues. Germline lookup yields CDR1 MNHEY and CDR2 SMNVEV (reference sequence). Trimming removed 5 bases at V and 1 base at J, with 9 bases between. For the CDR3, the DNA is TGTGCCAGCAGTGAACAGGGTTCCTACGAGCAGTACTTC. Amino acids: CASSEQGSYEQYF.

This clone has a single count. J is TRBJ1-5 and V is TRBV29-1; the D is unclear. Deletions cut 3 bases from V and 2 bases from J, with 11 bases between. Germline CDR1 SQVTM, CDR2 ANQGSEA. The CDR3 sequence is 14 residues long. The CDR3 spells CSVDGGSGNQPQHF. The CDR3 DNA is TGCAGCGTTGATGGCGGGTCTGGCAATCAGCCCCAGCATTTT.

Here the CDR3 reads CASRRTSGPTDTQYF. CDR3 nucleotide sequence: TGTGCCAGCAGGAGGACTAGCGGTCCCACAGATACGCAGTATTTT. The J gene is TRBJ2-3, the V gene TRBV28; 10 nucleotides align to TRBD2. The length of the CDR3 is 15 residues. Germline V CDR1 and CDR2: MDHEN, SYDVKM. J lost 2 bases, V lost 6 bases, and 5 bases had no gene match.

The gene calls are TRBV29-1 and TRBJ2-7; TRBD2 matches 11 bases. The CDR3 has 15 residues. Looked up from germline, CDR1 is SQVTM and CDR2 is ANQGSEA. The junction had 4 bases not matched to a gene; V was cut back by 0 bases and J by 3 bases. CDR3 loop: CSVEDRTSGFYEQYF. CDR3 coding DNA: TGCAGCGTTGAAGACAGGACTAGCGGGTTCTACGAGCAGTACTTC.

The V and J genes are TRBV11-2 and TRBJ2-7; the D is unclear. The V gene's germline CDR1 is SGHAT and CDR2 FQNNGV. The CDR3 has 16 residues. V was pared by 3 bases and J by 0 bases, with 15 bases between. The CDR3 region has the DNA TGTGCCAGCAGCTTTGGCCCGGGCGGTATCTCCTACGAGCAGTACTTC. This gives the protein CASSFGPGGISYEQYF.

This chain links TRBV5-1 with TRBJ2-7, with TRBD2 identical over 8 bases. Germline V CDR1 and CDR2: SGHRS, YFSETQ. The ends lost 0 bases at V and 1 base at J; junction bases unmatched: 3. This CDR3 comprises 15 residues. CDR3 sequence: CASSLESSGSYEQYF. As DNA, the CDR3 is TGCGCCAGCAGCTTGGAGTCTAGCGGGTCCTACGAGCAGTACTTC.

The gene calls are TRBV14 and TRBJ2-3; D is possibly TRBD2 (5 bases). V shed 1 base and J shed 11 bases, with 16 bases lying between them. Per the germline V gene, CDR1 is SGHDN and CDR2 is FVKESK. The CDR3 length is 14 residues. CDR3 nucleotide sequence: TGTGCCAGCAGCCAAGTGCATTACGGAGGTATGCAGTATTTT. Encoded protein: CASSQVHYGGMQYF. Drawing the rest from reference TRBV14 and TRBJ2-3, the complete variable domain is EAGVTQFPSHSVIEKGQTVTLRCDPISGHDNLYWYRRVMGKEIKFLLHFVKESKQDESGMPNNRFLAERTGGTYSTLKVQPAELEDSGVYFCASSQVHYGGMQYFGPGTRLTVL.

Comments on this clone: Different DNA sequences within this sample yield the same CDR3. CDR3 sequence (DNA): TGTGCCAGCAGTTTGACGGGGCCGTCCTACGAGCAGTACTTC. Amino acid sequence: CASSLTGPSYEQYF. The chain is built from TRBV27 and TRBJ2-7; tentatively, D is TRBD1 or TRBD2 (5 bases each). Germline lookup yields CDR1 MNHEY and CDR2 SMNVEV (reference sequence). Trimming stripped 3 bases from V and 1 base from J, with 10 bases between. CDR3 length: 14 amino acids.

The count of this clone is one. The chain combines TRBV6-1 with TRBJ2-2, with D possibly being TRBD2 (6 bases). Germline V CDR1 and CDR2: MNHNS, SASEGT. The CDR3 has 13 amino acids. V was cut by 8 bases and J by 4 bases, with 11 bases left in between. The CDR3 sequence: CASRMGGTGELFF. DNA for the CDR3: TGTGCCAGCCGAATGGGGGGCACCGGGGAGCTGTTTTTT.

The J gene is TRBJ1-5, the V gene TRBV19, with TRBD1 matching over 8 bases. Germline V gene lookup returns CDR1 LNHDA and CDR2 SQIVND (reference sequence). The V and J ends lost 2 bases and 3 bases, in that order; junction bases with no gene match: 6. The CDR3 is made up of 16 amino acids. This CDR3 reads CASSITPQGVNQPQHF. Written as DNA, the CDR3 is TGTGCCAGTAGTATAACCCCACAGGGGGTCAATCAGCCCCAGCATTTT.

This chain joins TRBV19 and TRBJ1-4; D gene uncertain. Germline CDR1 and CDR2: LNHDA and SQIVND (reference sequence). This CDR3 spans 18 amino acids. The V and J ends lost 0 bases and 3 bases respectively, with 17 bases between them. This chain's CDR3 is CASSIEFVGYTANEKLFF. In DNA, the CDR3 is TGTGCCAGTAGTATAGAATTCGTCGGATATACGGCTAATGAAAAACTGTTTTTT.

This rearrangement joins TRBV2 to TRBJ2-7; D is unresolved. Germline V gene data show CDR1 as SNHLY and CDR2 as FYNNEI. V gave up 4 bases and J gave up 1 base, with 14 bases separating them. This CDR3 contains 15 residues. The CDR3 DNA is TGTGCCAGCAGTGTTGAGTCGGGCGGATCCTACGAGCAGTACTTC. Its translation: CASSVESGGSYEQYF.